This TCR beta chain emerged from a study of T cell responses to AZD1222 COVID-19 vaccine. Regarding the study as a whole: Nearly half of spike-specific TCRs reportedly target unmutated variant regions. Samples come after the peak T cell response, not at day 14. In a largely white British group with more females than males, clonal diversity was possibly underestimated.

A remark on this clone: Its cognate antigen is unknown.

CDR3 size: 14 residues. V dropped 5 bases and J dropped 2 bases, with 10 bases sitting between them. Germline V gene lookup returns CDR1 MNHEY and CDR2 SVGAGI. Using immunoSEQ multiplex PCR, the repertoire was profiled, and TCRdb retains in-frame clones only, with some absent. The sample carries about 120,000 clones, about 89% recorded once. Sequencing used peripheral blood, obtained on day 0 of AZD1222 vaccination. This TCR derives from an adult in good health. The V call is TRBV6-5, the J call TRBJ1-3; tentatively, D is TRBD1 (5 bases). In DNA form, the CDR3 reads TGTGCCAGCAGTACGATGGGGGCTGGAAACACCATATATTTT. This translates into CASSTMGAGNTIYF.